This T cell receptor (beta chain) derives from a study of monozygotic twins with inflammatory bowel disease. Eight reactions per sample, run separately, yielded cDNA. TCRdb reworked the 5' RACE reads into one entry per CDR3 protein, no DNA. The repertoire table contains around 450,000 distinct CDR3 sequences. As to this clonotype: As yet, its antigen is unknown.

Notes on the study in general: Diversity of TCRbeta measured by inverse Simpson was lower in IBD patients than in healthy co-twins. IBD patients shared fewer clonotypes with other individuals than healthy twins, especially patients with disease activity signs.

The germline CDR1 and CDR2 sequences are MDHEN and SYDVKM. The CDR3 length is 13 residues. Every donor provided one blood sample measuring around 2.4 ml. The TCR sequence derives from a human donor with ulcerative colitis or Crohn's disease, or a healthy co-twin of an affected twin (not recorded which). The rearrangement links TRBV28 to TRBJ2-7; the D call of TRBD1 rests on TCRdb alone, since no DNA is present to check it. What was sequenced was blood. The CDR3 spells CASSLPQGYEQYF. Full variable domain (missing parts from reference TRBV28 and TRBJ2-7): DVKVTQSSRYLVKRTGEKVFLECVQDMDHENMFWYRQDPGLGLRLIYFSYDVKMKEKGDIPEGYSVSREKKERFSLILESASTNQTSMYLCASSLPQGYEQYFGPGTRLTVT.